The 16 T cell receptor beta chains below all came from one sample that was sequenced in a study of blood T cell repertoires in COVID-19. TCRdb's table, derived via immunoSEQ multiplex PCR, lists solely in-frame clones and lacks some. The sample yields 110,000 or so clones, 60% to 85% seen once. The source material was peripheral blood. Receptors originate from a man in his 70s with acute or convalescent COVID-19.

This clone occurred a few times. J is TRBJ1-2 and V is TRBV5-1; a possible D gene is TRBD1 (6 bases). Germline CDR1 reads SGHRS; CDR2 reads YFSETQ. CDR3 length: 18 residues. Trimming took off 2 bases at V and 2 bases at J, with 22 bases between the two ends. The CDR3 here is CASSLLPGQSTINYGYTF. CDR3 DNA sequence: TGCGCCAGCAGCTTACTACCGGGACAATCGACTATAAACTATGGCTACACCTTC.

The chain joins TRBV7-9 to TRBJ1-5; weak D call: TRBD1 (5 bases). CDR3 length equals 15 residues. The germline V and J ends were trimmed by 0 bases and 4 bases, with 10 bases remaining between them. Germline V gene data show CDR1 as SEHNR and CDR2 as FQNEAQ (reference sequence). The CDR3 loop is CASSLATALNQPQHF. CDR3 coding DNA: TGTGCCAGCAGCTTAGCGACAGCCCTTAATCAGCCCCAGCATTTT.

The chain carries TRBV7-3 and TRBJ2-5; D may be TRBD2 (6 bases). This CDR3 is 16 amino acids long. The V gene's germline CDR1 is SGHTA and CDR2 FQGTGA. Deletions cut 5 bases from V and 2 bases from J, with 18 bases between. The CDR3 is CASSDSGGEQQETQYF. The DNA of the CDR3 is TGTGCCAGCAGCGACTCGGGCGGGGAACAACAAGAGACCCAGTACTTC.

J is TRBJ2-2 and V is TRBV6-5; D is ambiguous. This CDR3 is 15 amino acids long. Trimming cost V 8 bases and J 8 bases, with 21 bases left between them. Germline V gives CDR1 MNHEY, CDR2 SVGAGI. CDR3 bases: TGTGCCAGCCATTGGGTTTCCTCCCTAGGAGGGGAGCTGTTTTTT. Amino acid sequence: CASHWVSSLGGELFF.

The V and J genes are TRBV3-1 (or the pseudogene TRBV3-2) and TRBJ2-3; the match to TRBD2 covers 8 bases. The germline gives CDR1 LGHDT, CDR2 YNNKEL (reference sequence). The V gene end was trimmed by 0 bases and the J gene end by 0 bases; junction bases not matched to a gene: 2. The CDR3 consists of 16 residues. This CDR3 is CASSQELAESTDTQYF. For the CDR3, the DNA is TGTGCCAGCAGCCAAGAACTAGCGGAGAGCACAGATACGCAGTATTTT.

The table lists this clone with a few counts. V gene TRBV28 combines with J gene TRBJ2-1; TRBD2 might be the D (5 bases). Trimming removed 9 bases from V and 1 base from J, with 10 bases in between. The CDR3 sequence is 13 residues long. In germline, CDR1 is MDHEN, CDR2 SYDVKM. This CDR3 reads CASSALSYNEQFF. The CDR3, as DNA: TGTGCCAGTAGCGCCCTTTCCTACAATGAGCAGTTCTTC.

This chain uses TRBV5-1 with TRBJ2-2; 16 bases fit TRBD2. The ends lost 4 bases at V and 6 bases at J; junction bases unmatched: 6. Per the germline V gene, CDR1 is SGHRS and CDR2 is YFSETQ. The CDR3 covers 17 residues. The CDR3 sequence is CASSPGLAGGRAGELFF. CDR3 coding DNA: TGCGCCAGCAGCCCGGGACTAGCGGGAGGGCGTGCCGGGGAGCTGTTTTTT.

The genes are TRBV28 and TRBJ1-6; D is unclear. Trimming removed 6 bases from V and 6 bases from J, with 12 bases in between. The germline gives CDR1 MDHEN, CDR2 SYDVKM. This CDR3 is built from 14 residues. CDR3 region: CASRPTSGNSPLHF. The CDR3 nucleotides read TGTGCCAGCAGACCGACATCTGGTAATTCACCCCTCCACTTT.

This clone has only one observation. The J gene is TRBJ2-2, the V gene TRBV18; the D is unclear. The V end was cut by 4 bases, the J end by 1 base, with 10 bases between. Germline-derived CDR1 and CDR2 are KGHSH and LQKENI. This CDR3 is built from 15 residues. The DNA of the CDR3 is TGTGCCAGCTCACTTGATACGGGGAACACCGGGGAGCTGTTTTTT. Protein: CASSLDTGNTGELFF.

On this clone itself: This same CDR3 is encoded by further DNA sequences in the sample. This chain's CDR3 is CASSLGTEETQYF. Written as DNA, the CDR3 is TGCGCCAGCAGCTTGGGGACAGAGGAGACCCAGTACTTC. This sequence joins TRBV5-1 and TRBJ2-5, with TRBD1 as a possible D gene (6 bases). The CDR3 totals 13 residues. Trimming shortened V by 0 bases and J by 5 bases, and 8 bases separated the two germline ends. Germline CDR1 reads SGHRS; CDR2 reads YFSETQ.

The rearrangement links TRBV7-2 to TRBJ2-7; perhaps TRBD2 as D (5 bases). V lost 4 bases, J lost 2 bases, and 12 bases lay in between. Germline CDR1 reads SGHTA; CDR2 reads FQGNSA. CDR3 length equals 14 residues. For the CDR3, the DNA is TGTGCCAGCAGCTGGCGGGCTAGCCCCTACGAGCAGTACTTC. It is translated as CASSWRASPYEQYF.

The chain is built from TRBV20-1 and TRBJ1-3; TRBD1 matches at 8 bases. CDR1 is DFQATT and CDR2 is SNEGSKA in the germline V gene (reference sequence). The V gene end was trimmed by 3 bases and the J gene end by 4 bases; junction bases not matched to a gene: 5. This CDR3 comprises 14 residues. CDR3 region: CSASWGDRGNTIYF. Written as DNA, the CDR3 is TGCAGTGCTAGTTGGGGGGACAGGGGAAACACCATATATTTT.

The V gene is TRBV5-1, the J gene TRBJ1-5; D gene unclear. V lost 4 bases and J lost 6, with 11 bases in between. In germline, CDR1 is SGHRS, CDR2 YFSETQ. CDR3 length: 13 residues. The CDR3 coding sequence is TGCGCCAGCAGCGCCTTGGGAGGTCAGCCCCAGCATTTT. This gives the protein CASSALGGQPQHF.

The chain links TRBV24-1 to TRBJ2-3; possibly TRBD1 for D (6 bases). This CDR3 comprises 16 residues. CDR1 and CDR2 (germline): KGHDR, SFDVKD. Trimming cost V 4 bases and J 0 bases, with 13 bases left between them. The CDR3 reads CATSDPRQASTDTQYF. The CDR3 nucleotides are TGTGCCACCAGTGACCCCCGACAGGCTAGCACAGATACGCAGTATTTT.

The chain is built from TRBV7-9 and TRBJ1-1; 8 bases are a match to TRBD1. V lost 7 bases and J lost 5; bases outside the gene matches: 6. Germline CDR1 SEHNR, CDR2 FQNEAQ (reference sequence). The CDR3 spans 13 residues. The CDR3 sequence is CASNSGGRTEAFF. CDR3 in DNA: TGTGCCAGCAACTCAGGGGGCCGAACTGAAGCTTTCTTT.

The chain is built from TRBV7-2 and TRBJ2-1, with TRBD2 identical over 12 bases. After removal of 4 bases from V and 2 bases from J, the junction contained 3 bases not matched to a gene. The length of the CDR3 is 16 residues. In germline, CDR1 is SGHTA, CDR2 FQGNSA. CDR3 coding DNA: TGTGCCAGCAGCTCCCCTAGCGGGGGGGCCTACAATGAGCAGTTCTTC. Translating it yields CASSSPSGGAYNEQFF.